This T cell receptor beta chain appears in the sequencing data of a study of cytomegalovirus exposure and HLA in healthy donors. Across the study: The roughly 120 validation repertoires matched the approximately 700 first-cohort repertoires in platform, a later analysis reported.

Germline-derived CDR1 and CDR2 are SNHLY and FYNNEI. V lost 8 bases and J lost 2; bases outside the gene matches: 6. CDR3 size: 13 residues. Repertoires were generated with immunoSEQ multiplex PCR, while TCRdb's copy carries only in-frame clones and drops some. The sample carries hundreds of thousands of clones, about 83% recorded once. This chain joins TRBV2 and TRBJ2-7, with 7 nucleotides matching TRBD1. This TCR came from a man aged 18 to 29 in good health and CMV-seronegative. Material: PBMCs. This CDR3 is CASSTGTAYEQYF. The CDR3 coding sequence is TGTGCCAGCTCCACCGGGACAGCCTACGAGCAGTACTTC.